One sample yielded the 25 T cell receptor gamma chains listed below, sequenced in a study of Vδ1+ human thymocytes. The template was reverse-transcribed extracted RNA. Pooled V-gene forward primers with one constant-region reverse primer generated the CDR3 amplicons by multiplex PCR. TCRdb reran clone calling via CATT on the multiplex PCR reads. There are about 6,500 gamma-chain clones in the sample; around 42% occur only once, and around 1.9% lies in the top ten. Their antigens remain unidentified. Points from the study as a whole: Thymic TRG and TRD repertoires appeared highly polyclonal.

The sample taken for sequencing was Vdelta1+ gamma-delta thymocytes from the thymus. Subset noted: FACS-sorted CD3+ TCRalphabeta- TCRVdelta1+ TCRVdelta2- thymocytes. Receptors were obtained from a boy in the first two years of life who had congenital heart surgery.

The chain recombines TRGV3 with TRGJ1 or TRGJ2. Matching the DNA to germline supplied the J gene, which TCRdb does not give. J gave up 9 bases and V 0 bases, and 17 bases lay outside the gene matches. The CDR3 extends over 16 amino acids. Germline-derived CDR1 and CDR2 are VTNTFY and YDVSTARD (reference sequence). CDR3 amino acids: CATWDRSTSTLTKKLF. CDR3 DNA sequence: TGTGCCACCTGGGACAGGTCGACCTCGACCTTAACTAAGAAACTCTTT.

The chain recombines TRGV4 with TRGJ1 or TRGJ2. Looked up from germline, CDR1 is EGSTGY and CDR2 is YDSYTSSV. The V segment lost 0 bases and the J segment 5 bases; nucleotides outside the gene matches: 7. The CDR3 runs to 14 residues. CDR3 in DNA: TGTGCCACCTGGGATGGGGCGGAGGATTATAAGAAACTCTTT. It is translated as CATWDGAEDYKKLF.

This clone was found a few times. This rearrangement joins TRGV3 to TRGJ1 or TRGJ2. The V gene's germline CDR1 is VTNTFY and CDR2 YDVSTARD (reference sequence). There are 14 residues in the CDR3. With V trimmed by 4 bases and J by 0 bases, 6 bases remained unmatched. The CDR3 region has the DNA TGTGCCACCTGGGAGCCTCCGAATTATTATAAGAAACTCTTT. This gives the protein CATWEPPNYYKKLF.

V gene TRGV5 combines with J gene TRGJ1 or TRGJ2. Since TCRdb gives no J gene, matching the DNA to germline was used here to assign it. The germline V gene has CDR1 VINAFY and CDR2 YDVSNSKD. V was clipped by 0 bases and J by 11 bases; unmatched bases: 13. This CDR3 is built from 14 residues. CDR3 in DNA: TGTGCCACCTGGGACAGGCCGAGAGGGCGGGAGAAACTCTTT. Protein: CATWDRPRGREKLF.

By share, this clone ranks as medium-sized (0.01 to 0.1%). The sample has other DNA sequences that encode this CDR3 too. This sequence joins TRGV9 and TRGJ1 or TRGJ2. CDR1 is GITISATS and CDR2 is ISYDGTV in the germline V gene (reference sequence). This CDR3 has 14 amino acids. Trimming removed 1 base from V and 0 bases from J; junction bases left unmatched: 3. CDR3 loop: CALWEVLNYYKKLF. Written as DNA, the CDR3 is TGTGCCTTGTGGGAGGTCTTGAATTATTATAAGAAACTCTTT.

In its sample, this clone was seen a few times. This chain links TRGV3 with TRGJP2. With 3 bases clipped from V and 2 bases from J, the junction kept 3 bases outside the gene matches. This CDR3 has 14 residues. Per the germline V gene, CDR1 is VTNTFY and CDR2 is YDVSTARD (reference sequence). The CDR3 here is CATWDGSSDWIKTF. In DNA, the CDR3 is TGTGCCACCTGGGACGGAAGTAGTGATTGGATCAAGACGTTT.

This clone was detected once. No J gene was assigned, while the V gene was called as TRGV9. The CDR3 covers 13 residues. The germline gives CDR1 GITISATS, CDR2 ISYDGTV (reference sequence). This chain's CDR3 is CALWEVREYKKLF. The CDR3 bases are TGTGCCTTGTGGGAGGTGCGTGAATATAAGAAGCTCTTT.

Notes on this clone: At one boundary the junction diverges from the germline segment, which might be a read error. The chain is built from TRGV5 and TRGJ1 or TRGJ2. The J gene was not available in TCRdb and was assigned here by matching the DNA to germline segments. Germline CDR1 and CDR2: VINAFY and YDVSNSKD. This CDR3 is 15 amino acids long. The CDR3 loop is CATWGRRRHYYKKLF. DNA for the CDR3: TGTGCCACCTGGGGCAGGCGACGGCATTATTATAAGAAACTCTTT.

This clone was seen just once. V and J are TRGV5 and TRGJ1 or TRGJ2. The J gene is not listed in TCRdb, so it was assigned here from a DNA match to germline. The J segment lost 8 bases and the V segment lost 3 bases, leaving 7 bases of the junction unmatched. The CDR3 covers 12 residues. CDR1 VINAFY and CDR2 YDVSNSKD come from the germline V gene. In DNA, the CDR3 is TGTGCCACCTGGGACTCCTTTCATAAGAAACTCTTT. This translates into CATWDSFHKKLF.

This rearrangement joins TRGV4 to TRGJ1 or TRGJ2. In germline, CDR1 is EGSTGY, CDR2 YDSYTSSV. The CDR3 totals 10 residues. With V trimmed by 4 bases and J by 11 bases, 5 bases remained unmatched. The CDR3 protein is CATWEGEKLF. The CDR3 DNA sequence: TGTGCCACCTGGGAAGGTGAGAAACTCTTT.

The table lists this clone with a few counts. V gene TRGV5 combines with J gene TRGJ1 or TRGJ2. TCRdb carries no J gene annotation; the J gene was assigned here by matching the DNA with germline. The CDR3 is 10 residues long. Trimming removed 3 bases from V and 12 bases from J; junction bases left unmatched: 5. Germline V gene lookup returns CDR1 VINAFY and CDR2 YDVSNSKD. CDR3 sequence reads: CATWDSGKLF. CDR3 DNA sequence: TGTGCCACCTGGGACTCGGGGAAACTCTTT.

On this clone itself: Other nucleotide sequences from this sample produce the same CDR3. This rearrangement joins TRGV3 to TRGJ1 or TRGJ2. No J segment appears in TCRdb, so it was assigned here by matching the sequence to germline. Germline loops: CDR1 VTNTFY, CDR2 YDVSTARD (reference sequence). CDR3 length: 13 residues. Germline trimming cut 0 bases from V and 6 bases from J; bases unmatched to any gene: 5. The CDR3 bases are TGTGCCACCTGGGACAGGCACGGTTATAAGAAACTCTTT. This codes for CATWDRHGYKKLF.

This chain connects TRGV4 to TRGJ1 or TRGJ2. Germline matching of the DNA provided the J gene here, since TCRdb leaves it blank. The V segment lost 4 bases and the J segment 8 bases; nucleotides outside the gene matches: 5. Germline V lookup: CDR1 EGSTGY, CDR2 YDSYTSSV. The CDR3 runs to 11 residues. In DNA form, the CDR3 reads TGTGCCACCTGGGAGGGGGATAAGAAACTCTTT. As protein: CATWEGDKKLF.

This chain connects TRGV9 to TRGJ1 or TRGJ2. This CDR3 contains 15 residues. Losses at the gene ends were 2 bases for V and 2 bases for J; bases not matched to a gene: 9. The V gene's germline CDR1 is GITISATS and CDR2 ISYDGTV (reference sequence). For the CDR3, the DNA is TGTGCCTTGTGGGAGGGGGGTCGGGATTATTATAAGAAACTCTTT. Its protein product is CALWEGGRDYYKKLF.

This clone was counted a few times. The chain joins TRGV9 to TRGJ1 or TRGJ2. The J segment lost 0 bases and the V segment lost 0 bases, leaving 14 bases of the junction unmatched. Germline V lookup: CDR1 GITISATS, CDR2 ISYDGTV (reference sequence). CDR3 length: 18 amino acids. The chain's CDR3 is CALWEVPPGSPNYYKKLF. DNA for the CDR3: TGTGCCTTGTGGGAGGTGCCCCCTGGAAGTCCGAATTATTATAAGAAACTCTTT.

Notes on this clone: A clone one base away is much larger, so this may be a read error. No J gene was called, and the V gene is TRGV9. Per the germline V gene, CDR1 is GITISATS and CDR2 is ISYDGTV (reference sequence). There are 11 residues in the CDR3. In DNA form, the CDR3 reads TGTGCCTTGTGGGAGCCCTATAAGAAACTATTT. As protein: CALWEPYKKLF.

This clone was observed a few times. Germline and junction disagree at one end, which may indicate a read error. The rearrangement uses TRGV9 and TRGJ1 or TRGJ2. The length of the CDR3 is 11 residues. Germline values: CDR1 GITISATS, CDR2 ISYDGTV (reference sequence). The CDR3 reads CAWWEVHEKLF. CDR3 nucleotides: TGTGCCTGGTGGGAGGTGCACGAGAAACTCTTT.

This clone has a handful of counts. The chain combines TRGV9 with TRGJ1 or TRGJ2. The V segment lost 5 bases and the J segment 10 bases; nucleotides outside the gene matches: 8. CDR1 is GITISATS and CDR2 is ISYDGTV in the germline V gene (reference sequence). The CDR3 consists of 11 residues. The CDR3 bases are TGTGCCTTGTGGGTGCCACCAAAGAAACTCTTT. This gives the protein CALWVPPKKLF.

The rearrangement links TRGV5 to TRGJP1. The CDR3 totals 16 residues. Looked up from germline, CDR1 is VINAFY and CDR2 is YDVSNSKD. Unmatched junction bases numbered 8, after V lost 0 bases and J lost 4 bases. Here the CDR3 DNA reads TGTGCCACCTGGGACAGGCGTGAGCTCACTGGTTGGTTCAAGATATTT. It codes for CATWDRRELTGWFKIF.

In its sample, this clone was seen a few times. The chain couples TRGV4 to TRGJP2. The V gene end was trimmed by 6 bases and the J gene end by 0 bases; junction bases not matched to a gene: 4. Germline V gene data show CDR1 as EGSTGY and CDR2 as YDSYTSSV. The CDR3 is 14 residues long. This CDR3 reads CATWNDSSDWIKTF. DNA for the CDR3: TGTGCCACCTGGAACGATAGTAGTGATTGGATCAAGACGTTT.

This chain links TRGV4 with TRGJP2. Since TCRdb gives no J gene, matching the DNA to germline was used here to assign it. CDR1 is EGSTGY, CDR2 YDSYTSSV, per germline. The V gene end was trimmed by 0 bases and the J gene end by 2 bases; junction bases not matched to a gene: 24. CDR3 size: 22 residues. CDR3 amino acids: CATWDGPDKIDAAGSSDWIKTF. The CDR3 nucleotides are TGTGCCACCTGGGATGGGCCGGACAAAATAGACGCCGCTGGGAGTAGTGATTGGATCAAGACGTTT.

J gene TRGJ1 or TRGJ2 was identified, but the V gene was not called. There are 12 residues in the CDR3. This CDR3 is CATCDRPSEKLF. For the CDR3, the DNA is TGTGCCACCTGTGACAGGCCTAGTGAGAAACTCTTT.

This clone was seen more than once but under ten times. The V call is TRGV4, the J call TRGJ1 or TRGJ2. The V gene's germline CDR1 is EGSTGY and CDR2 YDSYTSSV. V shed 0 bases and J 3 bases; nucleotides not matched to a gene: 5. The CDR3 spans 14 residues. This CDR3 is CATWDGLGYYKKLF. The CDR3 bases are TGTGCCACCTGGGATGGGCTGGGTTATTATAAGAAACTCTTT.

Note on this clone: The junction departs from germline at one end; a sequencing error may be responsible. The rearrangement uses TRGV9 and TRGJP. Germline CDR1 GITISATS, CDR2 ISYDGTV (reference sequence). This CDR3 spans 15 amino acids. The CDR3 bases are TGTGCCTTGTGGGAGGTGCGGTTGGGCAAAAAAATCAGGGTATTT. It translates to CALWEVRLGKKIRVF.

This clone was detected only a few times. V usage is TRGV3 and J usage is TRGJP2. The germline V gene has CDR1 VTNTFY and CDR2 YDVSTARD (reference sequence). After removal of 2 bases from V and 4 bases from J, the junction contained 7 bases not matched to a gene. The CDR3 has 15 amino acids. The DNA for the CDR3 is TGTGCCACCTGGGACATGGGGACTAGTGATTGGATCAAGACGTTT. This codes for CATWDMGTSDWIKTF.